This T cell receptor beta chain is drawn from a study of T-cell reconstitution after alpha-beta-depleted transplantation in children. Whole-study findings and limits: Several hundred expanded graft clones reportedly supplied alpha-beta T cells about two months after transplant. Newly produced T cells mostly provided counts and TCRbeta diversity after one year, as hyperexpanded clones declined.

Concerning this clonotype: Antigen specificity is unknown.

CDR3 size: 17 residues. Trimming stripped 4 bases from V and 0 bases from J, with 15 bases between. This sample's TCRbeta library carried unique molecular identifier barcodes. Each CDR3 protein gets one entry after TCRdb re-called the PCR reads with MiXCR. The sample lists 800,000 to 1,000,000 distinct CDR3 sequences; roughly 29% were seen once. The chain links TRBV12-3 or TRBV12-4 to TRBJ2-2, with TRBD1 as a possible D gene (6 bases). The sequence came from a boy under two years old who had a stem cell transplant for SCID, so the T cells may come from the graft donor. The sequenced sample was PBMCs, mostly from graft donor cells, obtained 360 days after TCRalphabeta/CD19-depleted stem cell transplant. The CDR3, as DNA: TGTGCCAGCAGTTCCGGGGTACAGGGTGCGAACACCGGGGAGCTGTTTTTT. It translates to CASSSGVQGANTGELFF.